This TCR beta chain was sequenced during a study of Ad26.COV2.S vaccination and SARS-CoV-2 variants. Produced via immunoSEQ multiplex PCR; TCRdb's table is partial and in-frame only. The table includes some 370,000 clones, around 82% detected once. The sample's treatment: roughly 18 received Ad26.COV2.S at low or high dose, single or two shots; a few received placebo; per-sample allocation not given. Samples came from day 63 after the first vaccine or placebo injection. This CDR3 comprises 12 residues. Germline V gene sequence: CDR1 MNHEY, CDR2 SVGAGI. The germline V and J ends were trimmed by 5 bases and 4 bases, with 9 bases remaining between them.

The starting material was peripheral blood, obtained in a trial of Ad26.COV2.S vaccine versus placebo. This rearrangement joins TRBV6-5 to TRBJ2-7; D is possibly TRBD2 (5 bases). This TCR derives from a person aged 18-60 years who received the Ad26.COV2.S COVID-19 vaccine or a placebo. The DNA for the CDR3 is TGTGCCAGCAGTCTGACTAAGTACGAGCAGTACTTC. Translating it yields CASSLTKYEQYF.